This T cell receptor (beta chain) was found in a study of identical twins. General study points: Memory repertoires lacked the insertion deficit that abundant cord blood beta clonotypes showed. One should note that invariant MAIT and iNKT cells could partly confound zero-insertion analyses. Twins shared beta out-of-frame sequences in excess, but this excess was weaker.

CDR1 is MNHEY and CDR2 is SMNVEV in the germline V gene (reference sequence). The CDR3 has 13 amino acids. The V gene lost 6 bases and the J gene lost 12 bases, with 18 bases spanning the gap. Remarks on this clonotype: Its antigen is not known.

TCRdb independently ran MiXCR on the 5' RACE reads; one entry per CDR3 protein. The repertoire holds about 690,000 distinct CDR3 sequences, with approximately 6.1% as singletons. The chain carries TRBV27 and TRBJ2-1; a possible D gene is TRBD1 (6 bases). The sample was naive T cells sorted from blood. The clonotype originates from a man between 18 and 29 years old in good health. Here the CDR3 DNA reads TGTGCCAGCAGCACCATAACAGGGCGTGGGCAGTTCTTC. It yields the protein CASSTITGRGQFF.